The source of this T cell receptor (beta chain) is a study of T cell repertoires in cytomegalovirus infection (dated by TCRdb to about 2019). Study-level background: Donor HLA type was relevant to the analysis, as public TCR beta signatures indicated carriage of CMV infection together with the matching HLA type.

Sequencer: Illumina HiSeq 1500. TCRdb trimmed public reads at Q25 via fastp, called clones via MiXCR and kept in-frame beta chains. Each CDR3 protein gets just one entry, which takes the most common genes and DNA from the rows behind it. The sample yields approximately 500,000 distinct CDR3 sequences; approximately 15% were counted once. The ten largest make up about 24% of the sample. On the study overall, not on this receptor specifically: The ex vivo response was dominated by HLA-C-restricted CMV-specific TCR beta clonotypes, which also provided the single most frequent clonotype in two of eight donors. Carriers of CMV infection plus the relevant HLA type were discriminated by the cumulative frequency of public TCR beta family members in the study cohort and in an independent approximately 360-donor cohort.

Deletion took 1 base off V and 7 bases off J, with a span of 8 bases between the germline ends. The CDR3 runs 13 residues from the cysteine to the phenylalanine. Just the 39-base CDR3 DNA is kept, in frame starting at base 1. From the germline V gene, CDR1 is MGHRA and CDR2 is YSYEKL. This clonotype was seen ten or more times. The target of this receptor is not known. There are no base qualities to consult, and no much larger clone falls within one base. The V and J segments used are TRBV4-1 and TRBJ2-1, with no confidently assigned D gene. The material sequenced was CD8+ T cells from PBMCs. This receptor was obtained from a human donor in good health (CMV status not recorded). Some clones in this sample may be carry-over from other donors' samples. The CDR3 in this case is CASSQGPKNEQFF. The DNA is TGCGCCAGCAGCCAAGGCCCAAAGAATGAGCAGTTCTTC.